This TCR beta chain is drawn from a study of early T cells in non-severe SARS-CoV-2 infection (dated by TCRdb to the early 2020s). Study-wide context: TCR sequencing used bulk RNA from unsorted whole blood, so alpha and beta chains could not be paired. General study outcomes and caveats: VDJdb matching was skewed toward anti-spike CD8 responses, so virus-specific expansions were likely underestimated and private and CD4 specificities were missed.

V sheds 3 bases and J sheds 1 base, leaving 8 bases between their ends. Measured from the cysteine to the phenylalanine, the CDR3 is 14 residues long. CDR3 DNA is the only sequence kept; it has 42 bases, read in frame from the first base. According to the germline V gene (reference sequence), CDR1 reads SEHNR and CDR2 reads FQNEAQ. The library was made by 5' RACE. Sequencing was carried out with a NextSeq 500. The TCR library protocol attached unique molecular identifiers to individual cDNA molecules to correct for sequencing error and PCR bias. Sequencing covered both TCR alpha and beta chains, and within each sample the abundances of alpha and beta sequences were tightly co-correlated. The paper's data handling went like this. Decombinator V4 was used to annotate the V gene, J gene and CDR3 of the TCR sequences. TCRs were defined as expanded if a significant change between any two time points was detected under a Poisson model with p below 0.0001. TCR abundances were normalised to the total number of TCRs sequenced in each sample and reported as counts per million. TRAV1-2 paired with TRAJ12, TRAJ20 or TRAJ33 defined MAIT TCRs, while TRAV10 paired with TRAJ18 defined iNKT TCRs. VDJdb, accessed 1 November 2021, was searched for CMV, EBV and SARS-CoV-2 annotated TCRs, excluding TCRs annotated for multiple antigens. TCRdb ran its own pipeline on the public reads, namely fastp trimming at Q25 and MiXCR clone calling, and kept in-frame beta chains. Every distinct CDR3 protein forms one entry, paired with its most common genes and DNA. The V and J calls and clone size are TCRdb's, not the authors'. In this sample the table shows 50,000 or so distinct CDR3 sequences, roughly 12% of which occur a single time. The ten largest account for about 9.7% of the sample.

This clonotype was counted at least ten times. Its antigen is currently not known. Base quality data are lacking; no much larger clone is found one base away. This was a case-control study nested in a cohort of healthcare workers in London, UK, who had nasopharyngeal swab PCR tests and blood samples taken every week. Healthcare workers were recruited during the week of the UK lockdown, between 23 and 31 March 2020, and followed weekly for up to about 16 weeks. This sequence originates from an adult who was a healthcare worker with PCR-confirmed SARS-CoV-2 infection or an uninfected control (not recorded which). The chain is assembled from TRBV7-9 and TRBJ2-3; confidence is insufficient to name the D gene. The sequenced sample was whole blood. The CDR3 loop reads CASSFDTRTDTQYF. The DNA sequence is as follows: TGTGCCAGCAGCTTCGACACCCGCACAGATACGCAGTATTTT.